Below are 22 T cell receptor beta chains sequenced from a single sample in a study of T cells in Graves' hyperthyroidism and ophthalmopathy. Amplification of TCR beta CDR3 regions was performed using RNA transcripts as template. TCR CDR3 underwent first-round RT-PCR with the HTBI primer set. Via MiXCR, TCRdb re-called the multiplex PCR reads, giving one row per CDR3 protein. The sample records a few hundred thousand distinct CDR3 sequences, around 42% being singletons. Input material: peripheral blood or thyroid tissue (not recorded which). Receptors were obtained from a young woman with Graves' hyperthyroidism.

This clonotype occurred a few times. One base away lies a much larger clone, so this may be a sequencing read error. The CDR3 bases are TGTGCCAGCAGCCTCGAAGTGGTAGCGGGTGCCTCTGGGGCCAACGTCCTGACTTTC. Protein product: CASSLEVVAGASGANVLTF. The chain links TRBV7-8 to TRBJ2-6, with 7 positions matching TRBD2. Trimming cost V 5 bases and J 0 bases; bases outside gene matches: 13. There are 19 residues in the CDR3. The germline V gene has CDR1 SGHVS and CDR2 FQNEAQ. The whole variable domain, remainder taken from reference TRBV7-8 and TRBJ2-6, is GAGVSQSPRYKVAKRGQDVALRCDPISGHVSLFWYQQALGQGPEFLTYFQNEAQLDKSGLPSDRFFAERPEGSVSTLKIQRTQQEDSAVYLCASSLEVVAGASGANVLTFGAGSRLTVL.

This clonotype was seen at least ten times. The CDR3 nucleotides are TGCAGTGCACCCCCACTAGCGGAGAGCTCCTACGAGCAGTACTTC. Translation gives CSAPPLAESSYEQYF. The V call is TRBV20-1, the J call TRBJ2-7, with 8 bases matching TRBD2. V was clipped by 6 bases and J by 0 bases; unmatched bases: 10. The length of the CDR3 is 15 residues. Germline V gene sequence: CDR1 DFQATT, CDR2 SNEGSKA (reference sequence).

This clonotype was detected ten times or more. The CDR3, as DNA: TGCAGTGCTAGCCAACAGGGGGCGGCTGAAAAACTGTTTTTT. Translating gives CSASQQGAAEKLFF. The J gene is TRBJ1-4, the V gene TRBV20-1; TRBD1 agrees at 9 bases. The V gene's germline CDR1 is DFQATT and CDR2 SNEGSKA (reference sequence). V lost 3 bases to trimming and J lost 7 bases; unmatched junction nucleotides: 6. This CDR3 region has 14 residues.

The V and J genes are TRBV10-2 and TRBJ2-3, with 7 bases fitting TRBD2. V was clipped by 3 bases and J by 2 bases; unmatched bases: 5. There are 15 residues in the CDR3. The germline V gene encodes CDR1 WSHSY and CDR2 SAAADI. The CDR3 coding sequence is TGCGCCAGCAGTGACCCTAGCGGACCCACAGATACGCAGTATTTT. Residues: CASSDPSGPTDTQYF.

This clonotype came up many times. The V and J genes are TRBV6-5 and TRBJ1-1, with 8 positions matching TRBD1. Germline CDR1 is MNHEY and CDR2 is SVGAGI. The CDR3 loop spans 15 amino acids. The V and J ends lost 7 bases and 0 bases, in that order; junction bases with no gene match: 7. The CDR3 coding sequence is TGTGCCAGCACTCCCAGGGGGCGGGTGAACACTGAAGCTTTCTTT. Protein: CASTPRGRVNTEAFF.

This clonotype has a handful of counts. A much larger clone lies one base from this, so it may be a read error. The chain is built from TRBV29-1 and TRBJ1-2, with a tentative D call TRBD1 (5 bases). The CDR3 runs 13 residues. Germline V gives CDR1 SQVTM, CDR2 ANQGSEA. Trimming shortened V by 7 bases and J by 7 bases, and 19 bases separated the two germline ends. The CDR3 DNA follows: TGCAGCGGCCAGCAGGGTCCGGGAGGTGGCTACACCTTC. Translating gives CSGQQGPGGGYTF.

There are a few counts of this clonotype. The CDR3 here is CSAREDRGTGNTIYF. In nucleotides, the CDR3 is TGCAGTGCTAGAGAGGACAGGGGGACTGGAAACACCATATATTTT. The V gene is TRBV20-1, the J gene TRBJ1-3; 10 bases match TRBD1. This CDR3 has 15 residues. CDR1 and CDR2 (germline): DFQATT, SNEGSKA (reference sequence). V gave up 0 bases and J gave up 2 bases; unmatched junction bases: 1.

The genes are TRBV20-1 and TRBJ2-5; TRBD2 might be the D (6 bases). This CDR3 region has 14 residues. The V gene's germline CDR1 is DFQATT and CDR2 SNEGSKA (reference sequence). The V end was cut by 8 bases, the J end by 2 bases, with 18 bases between. The DNA for the CDR3 is TGCAGTTTAACTGGCGGGATAAGGCAAGAGACCCAGTACTTC. This gives the protein CSLTGGIRQETQYF.

This clonotype was observed a few times. The chain's CDR3 is CASSKPETANTEAFF. The CDR3, as DNA: TGCGCCAGCAGCAAACCAGAGACAGCGAACACTGAAGCTTTCTTT. This chain uses TRBV4-1 with TRBJ1-1; tentatively, D is TRBD1 (5 bases). The CDR3 is 15 residues long. The germline CDR1 and CDR2 sequences are MGHRA and YSYEKL. V lost 5 bases and J lost 1, with 14 bases in between.

This chain links TRBV7-6 with TRBJ2-5, with a possible D match to TRBD1 (6 bases). In germline, CDR1 is SGHVS, CDR2 FNYEAQ. Between the trimmed V and J ends, which lost 4 bases and 3 bases, there was a span of 18 bases. CDR3 size: 16 residues. This chain's CDR3 is CASSWDITYGEETQYF. The DNA for the CDR3 is TGTGCCAGCAGCTGGGACATAACCTACGGGGAAGAGACCCAGTACTTC.

Remarks on this clonotype: Mismatch with germline at one junction end may stem from a read error. The chain employs TRBV24-1 and TRBJ1-3; TRBD1 aligns across 10 bases. CDR1 is KGHDR, CDR2 SFDVKD, per germline. This CDR3 has 17 amino acids. CDR3 nucleotides: TGTGCCACCACCGGCGACATTGACAGGGGGCGAGGAAACGCCATATATTTT. Translated: CATTGDIDRGRGNAIYF.

V is TRBV12-3 or TRBV12-4 and J is TRBJ2-7; D gene unclear. This CDR3 comprises 11 residues. V shed 6 bases and J shed 7 bases, with 10 bases lying between them. CDR3 amino acids: CASSWNPEQYF. DNA of the CDR3: TGTGCCAGCAGCTGGAACCCAGAGCAGTACTTC.

This clonotype was counted ten times or more. The chain combines TRBV5-1 with TRBJ2-7; the match to TRBD1 covers 8 bases. J gave up 4 bases and V 0 bases, and 6 bases lay outside the gene matches. The CDR3 runs to 15 residues. Germline V lookup: CDR1 SGHRS, CDR2 YFSETQ. CDR3 in amino acids: CASSLARTGRYEQYF. In nucleotides, the CDR3 is TGCGCCAGCAGCTTGGCCCGGACAGGGAGATACGAGCAGTACTTC.

This clonotype showed up many times. The V gene is TRBV9, the J gene TRBJ2-7; TRBD1 or TRBD2 may be the D gene (6 bases each). V lost 4 bases, J lost 3 bases, and 17 bases lay in between. The length of the CDR3 is 15 residues. Looked up from germline, CDR1 is SGDLS and CDR2 is YYNGEE. The CDR3 loop is CASSSEEGGDYEQYF. The CDR3 DNA follows: TGTGCCAGCAGCTCCGAGGAGGGGGGCGACTACGAGCAGTACTTC.

The V call is TRBV20-1, the J call TRBJ2-7; TRBD1 aligns across 10 bases. With 6 bases clipped from V and 6 bases from J, the junction kept 11 bases outside the gene matches. CDR1 and CDR2 (germline): DFQATT, SNEGSKA (reference sequence). The CDR3 totals 14 residues. This CDR3 reads CSAKGGTGVFEQYF. The CDR3 region has the DNA TGCAGTGCCAAAGGGGGGACAGGGGTGTTCGAGCAGTACTTC.

The V and J genes are TRBV20-1 and TRBJ2-7; 7 bases are shared with TRBD2. Unmatched junction bases numbered 2, after V lost 0 bases and J lost 0 bases. The CDR3 totals 14 residues. Germline-derived CDR1 and CDR2 are DFQATT and SNEGSKA (reference sequence). The CDR3 DNA follows: TGCAGTGCTAGAGAAGGGAGGGCCTCCTACGAGCAGTACTTC. Translated: CSAREGRASYEQYF.

Many counts were recorded for this clonotype. The chain recombines TRBV28 with TRBJ1-2; TRBD1 is a possible D gene (5 bases). The CDR3 contains 16 residues. The V and J ends lost 8 bases and 3 bases respectively, with 22 bases between them. Germline V lookup: CDR1 MDHEN, CDR2 SYDVKM. The CDR3 region has the DNA TGTGCCAGCCACTCTCCCACGCAGGGCCTCGACTATGGCTACACCTTC. Its protein product is CASHSPTQGLDYGYTF.

This clonotype came up many times. This chain connects TRBV4-2 to TRBJ1-5; D gene ambiguous. Germline CDR1 reads LGHNA; CDR2 reads YNFKEQ. The CDR3 totals 15 residues. V lost 1 base, J lost 0 bases, and 7 bases lay in between. CDR3 loop: CASSQAAGSNQPQHF. The CDR3, as DNA: TGTGCCAGCAGCCAAGCTGCGGGTAGCAATCAGCCCCAGCATTTT.

The V call is TRBV6-5, the J call TRBJ2-7; the D gene is possibly TRBD1 (7 bases). Germline CDR1 is MNHEY and CDR2 is SVGAGI. This CDR3 region has 15 residues. Trimming shortened V by 2 bases and J by 6 bases, and 17 bases separated the two germline ends. The DNA of the CDR3 is TGTGCCAGCAGTTACGGGCGTAGCAGGGGGGTCGAGCAGTACTTC. Its protein is CASSYGRSRGVEQYF.

This clonotype is a singleton in its sample. J is TRBJ2-7 and V is TRBV29-1, with TRBD1 matching over 7 bases. The ends lost 8 bases at V and 0 bases at J; junction bases unmatched: 10. The CDR3 length is 14 residues. CDR1 is SQVTM, CDR2 ANQGSEA, per germline. The CDR3 DNA reads as TGCAGCTTACTTGTGACAGGGAGCTCCTACGAGCAGTACTTC. Its protein is CSLLVTGSSYEQYF.

This clonotype is a singleton in its sample. V and J are TRBV4-2 and TRBJ1-5; TRBD1 is a possible D gene (6 bases). Germline assignment: CDR1 LGHNA and CDR2 YNFKEQ. There are 16 residues in the CDR3. Trimming removed 0 bases at V and 3 bases at J, with 12 bases between. CDR3 DNA sequence: TGTGCCAGCAGCCAAGAACCAGGGGCGACCAATCAGCCCCAGCATTTT. Protein sequence: CASSQEPGATNQPQHF.

The chain has TRBV6-4 and TRBJ2-2; D possibly uses TRBD1 or TRBD2 (5 bases each). Per the germline V gene, CDR1 is MRHNA and CDR2 is SNTAGT. CDR3 length: 15 amino acids. Trimming took 5 bases from V and 1 from J, leaving 11 bases between them. CDR3 residues: CASSYFGGNTGELFF. The CDR3, as DNA: TGTGCCAGCAGTTACTTTGGGGGGAACACCGGGGAGCTGTTTTTT.